One sample yielded the 16 T cell receptor beta chains listed below, sequenced in a study of PD-L1 blockade in urothelial cancer. Measured with immunoSEQ multiplex PCR; TCRdb has only the in-frame clones, and not every one. The sample shows just over 50,000 clones, approximately 80% of them seen only once. Sample: PBMCs, taken around atezolizumab (anti-PD-L1) treatment. The origin of the receptors is a man between 65 and 79 years old with urothelial cancer.

Here the CDR3 reads CASSSRQGGDYGYTF. The CDR3 DNA sequence: TGTGCCAGCTCTTCCCGACAGGGAGGAGACTATGGCTACACCTTC. The chain links TRBV18 to TRBJ1-2, with 7 positions matching TRBD1. Looked up from germline, CDR1 is KGHSH and CDR2 is LQKENI. This CDR3 contains 15 residues. V was clipped by 6 bases and J by 3 bases; unmatched bases: 10.

This chain connects TRBV7-2 to TRBJ2-6; D is unresolved. Germline assignment: CDR1 SGHTA and CDR2 FQGNSA. This CDR3 has 14 residues. The V end was cut by 8 bases, the J end by 2 bases, with 10 bases between. CDR3 in DNA: TGTGCCAGCGGCCTCGAGGCTGGGGCCAACGTCCTGACTTTC. It is translated as CASGLEAGANVLTF.

The chain combines TRBV11-3 with TRBJ2-1; 16 bases are a match to TRBD2. Germline V gives CDR1 SGHNT, CDR2 YENEEA. J lost 7 bases, V lost 1 base, and 7 bases had no gene match. The CDR3 totals 18 residues. In DNA, the CDR3 is TGTGCCAGCAGCTTAGTCGGGGGGACTAGCGGGAGGGGAAATGAGCAGTTCTTC. As protein: CASSLVGGTSGRGNEQFF.

The chain has TRBV5-4 and TRBJ2-5; 9 bases are shared with TRBD1. Trimming cost V 3 bases and J 4 bases; bases outside gene matches: 4. The CDR3 is 14 residues long. CDR1 and CDR2 (germline): SGHNT, YYREEE (reference sequence). In DNA, the CDR3 is TGTGCCAGCAGCTCGGGACAGGGTAGAGAGACCCAGTACTTC. It is translated as CASSSGQGRETQYF.

The J gene is TRBJ2-7, the V gene TRBV2; TRBD1 aligns across 9 bases. Germline CDR1 SNHLY, CDR2 FYNNEI. The V gene end was trimmed by 1 base and the J gene end by 4 bases; junction bases not matched to a gene: 8. CDR3 length: 16 amino acids. CDR3 in amino acids: CASSEGRDRANYEQYF. In DNA, the CDR3 is TGTGCCAGCAGTGAAGGTCGGGACAGGGCAAATTACGAGCAGTACTTC.

This rearrangement joins TRBV11-2 to TRBJ2-7; TRBD1 matches 9 bases. The CDR3 has 17 residues. The J segment lost 4 bases and the V segment lost 1 base, leaving 11 bases of the junction unmatched. Germline loops: CDR1 SGHAT, CDR2 FQNNGV. CDR3 protein: CASSLVPGQGGSYEQYF. CDR3 bases: TGTGCCAGCAGCTTAGTTCCGGGACAGGGAGGAAGTTACGAGCAGTACTTC. Supplemented by reference TRBV11-2 and TRBJ2-7, the full variable domain reads EAGVAQSPRYKIIEKRQSVAFWCNPISGHATLYWYQQILGQGPKLLIQFQNNGVVDDSQLPKDRFSAERLKGVDSTLKIQPAKLEDSAVYLCASSLVPGQGGSYEQYFGPGTRLTVT.

The chain is built from TRBV5-4 and TRBJ2-3; 10 nucleotides match TRBD2. Germline lookup yields CDR1 SGHNT and CDR2 YYREEE (reference sequence). This CDR3 is 16 amino acids long. V shed 3 bases, J shed 5 bases, and the junction held 9 bases outside the gene matches. CDR3 coding DNA: TGTGCCAGCAGCTCGGGGACTAGCGTTGGCGAAGATACGCAGTATTTT. This gives the protein CASSSGTSVGEDTQYF.

The rearrangement links TRBV7-9 to TRBJ1-2, with D possibly TRBD1 on 6 matching bases. CDR1 is SEHNR, CDR2 FQNEAQ, per germline (reference sequence). The V and J ends lost 5 bases and 1 base respectively, with 14 bases between them. The CDR3 is made up of 15 amino acids. This CDR3 reads CASSLEGQINYGYTF. The DNA of the CDR3 is TGTGCCAGCAGCCTAGAAGGACAGATTAACTATGGCTACACCTTC.

J is TRBJ1-4 and V is TRBV5-6; TRBD1 aligns across 7 bases. Germline loops: CDR1 SGHDT, CDR2 YYEEEE. The CDR3 runs to 16 residues. V dropped 5 bases and J dropped 3; count of bases not matched to a gene: 10. CDR3 DNA: TGTGCCAGCAGTACCCTGACAGGGAAGGCTAATGAAAAACTGTTTTTT. Its translation: CASSTLTGKANEKLFF.

The chain joins TRBV5-4 to TRBJ2-2, with 10 bases aligning to TRBD2. The CDR3 extends over 15 amino acids. Germline loops: CDR1 SGHNT, CDR2 YYREEE (reference sequence). V dropped 4 bases and J dropped 5; count of bases not matched to a gene: 5. CDR3 nucleotide sequence: TGTGCCAGCAGCCCAAGCGGGAGGGCTACCGGGGAGCTGTTTTTT. This encodes CASSPSGRATGELFF.

The chain joins TRBV19 to TRBJ1-2, with D tentatively TRBD1 (5 bases). The CDR3 is 13 residues long. Per the germline V gene, CDR1 is LNHDA and CDR2 is SQIVND (reference sequence). Trimming stripped 5 bases from V and 4 bases from J, with 11 bases between. The CDR3 loop is CASSEWGVYGYTF. The CDR3 region has the DNA TGTGCCAGTAGTGAATGGGGGGTCTATGGCTACACCTTC.

This clone has only one observation. The V call is TRBV18, the J call TRBJ2-6; D remains unclear. This CDR3 is 17 amino acids long. CDR1 and CDR2 (germline): KGHSH, LQKENI. V was trimmed by 4 bases and J by 0 bases, leaving 13 bases between them. This CDR3 reads CASSQELRTSGANVLTF. The CDR3 region has the DNA TGTGCCAGCTCACAAGAACTAAGAACCTCTGGGGCCAACGTCCTGACTTTC.

This clone was detected only a few times. The chain employs TRBV18 and TRBJ2-7; D unresolved. Germline lookup yields CDR1 KGHSH and CDR2 LQKENI. This CDR3 has 12 residues. V lost 4 bases and J 3 bases, leaving 7 bases between the germline ends. The CDR3 DNA is TGTGCCAGCTCACTCTTACTCTACGAGCAGTACTTC. Translated, it gives CASSLLLYEQYF.

This chain uses TRBV7-2 with TRBJ2-3; 8 bases agree with TRBD2. CDR1 and CDR2 (germline): SGHTA, FQGNSA. The CDR3 is 15 amino acids. Trimming at V came to 3 bases and at J to 3 bases, leaving 5 bases not matched to a gene. The CDR3 DNA sequence: TGTGCCAGCAGCTTTGGGACTAGGGGAACAGATACGCAGTATTTT. Translation gives CASSFGTRGTDTQYF.

This clone has more than one count but fewer than ten. The chain has TRBV7-2 and TRBJ2-1; a weak D match, TRBD2 (6 bases). The germline V gene encodes CDR1 SGHTA and CDR2 FQGNSA. The V gene lost 0 bases and the J gene lost 2 bases, with 8 bases spanning the gap. There are 15 residues in the CDR3. In DNA form, the CDR3 reads TGTGCCAGCAGCTTAGCGACTAGGGCCTACAATGAGCAGTTCTTC. Translation: CASSLATRAYNEQFF.

V usage is TRBV7-2 and J usage is TRBJ2-1, with D possibly TRBD2 on 5 matching bases. Trimming took 1 base from V and 9 from J, leaving 7 bases between them. Germline assignment: CDR1 SGHTA and CDR2 FQGNSA. This CDR3 has 12 residues. Here the CDR3 reads CASSLGGGEQFF. CDR3 DNA: TGTGCCAGCAGCTTAGGAGGAGGTGAGCAGTTCTTC.